One and the same sample provided the 20 T cell receptor beta chains below, sequenced in a study of blood T cells in healthy people across ages. With a J-beta primer mix and a sample-barcoded 5' primer, a second PCR ran about 6 to 11 cycles. TCRdb reanalysed the 5' RACE reads using MiXCR and keeps one entry per CDR3 protein. The sample has hundreds of thousands of distinct CDR3 sequences; under 30% are singletons. Material for sequencing was blood. These receptors all stem from a woman over 75 in good health.

In its sample, this clonotype was seen many times. The chain recombines TRBV6-5 with TRBJ2-5; 8 nucleotides agree with TRBD2. After removal of 6 bases from V and 5 bases from J, the junction contained 8 bases not matched to a gene. CDR1 and CDR2 from the germline V gene are MNHEY and SVGAGI. This CDR3 has 14 amino acids. The CDR3, as DNA: TGTGCCAGCAGCCCACGGGGGGGGTATGAGACCCAGTACTTC. The encoded protein is CASSPRGGYETQYF.

Ten or more counts support this clonotype. This chain connects TRBV9 to TRBJ2-2; 11 nucleotides match TRBD1. The V gene's germline CDR1 is SGDLS and CDR2 YYNGEE. This CDR3 comprises 18 residues. V trimming: 0 bases; J trimming: 0 bases; junction bases outside the gene matches: 4. CDR3 region: CASSVAGTGGSNTGELFF. CDR3 bases: TGTGCCAGCAGCGTAGCTGGGACAGGGGGTTCGAACACCGGGGAGCTGTTTTTT.

This clonotype was seen ten or more times. The chain uses TRBV7-2 and TRBJ1-4; D may be TRBD1 (5 bases). The CDR3 is made up of 15 amino acids. CDR1 and CDR2 from the germline V gene are SGHTA and FQGNSA. V lost 5 bases, J lost 4 bases, and 14 bases lay in between. The CDR3 protein is CASSPRLGGNEKLFF. In DNA form, the CDR3 reads TGTGCCAGCAGCCCCCGATTGGGGGGTAATGAAAAACTGTTTTTT.

The table lists this clonotype with many counts. The rearrangement uses TRBV5-5 and TRBJ2-7; D uncertain. Per germline, CDR1 SGHKS and CDR2 YYEKEE (reference sequence). Trimming shortened V by 1 base and J by 3 bases, and 8 bases separated the two germline ends. This CDR3 has 13 amino acids. In DNA, the CDR3 is TGTGCCAGCAGCTTGAACGGATTCTACGAGCAGTACTTC. Translating it yields CASSLNGFYEQYF.

In its sample, this clonotype was seen many times. The gene calls are TRBV12-3 or TRBV12-4 and TRBJ1-6, with 7 bases fitting TRBD1. The V gene end was trimmed by 6 bases and the J gene end by 6 bases; junction bases not matched to a gene: 8. CDR3 length: 15 amino acids. CDR3 sequence (DNA): TGTGCCAGCAGCGAGAGGACAGGCGTTAATTCACCCCTCCACTTT. Its protein is CASSERTGVNSPLHF.

Comment on this clonotype: One base away lies a much larger clone, so this may be a sequencing read error. The chain recombines TRBV13 with TRBJ2-7; D gene ambiguous. Trimming stripped 10 bases from V and 4 bases from J, with 20 bases between. This CDR3 has 14 residues. CDR1 and CDR2 (germline): PRHDT, FYEKMQ (reference sequence). The CDR3 protein is CANASNGVTYEQYF. The CDR3 region has the DNA TGTGCCAACGCCTCCAATGGGGTCACGTACGAGCAGTACTTC. Full variable domain (rest looked up from reference TRBV13 and TRBJ2-7): AAGVIQSPRHLIKEKRETATLKCYPIPRHDTVYWYQQGPGQDPQFLISFYEKMQSDKGSIPDRFSAQQFSDYHSELNMSSLELGDSALYFCANASNGVTYEQYFGPGTRLTVT.

A word on this clonotype: This may arise from a read error, as a much more abundant clone is one base away. The chain combines TRBV27 with TRBJ1-2; TRBD1 matches at 9 bases. Germline V gene sequence: CDR1 MNHEY, CDR2 SMNVEV (reference sequence). The junction had 14 bases not matched to a gene; V was cut back by 5 bases and J by 7 bases. The CDR3 extends over 16 amino acids. CDR3 coding DNA: TGTGCCAGCAGTCCGCTCTTTACAGGGGGCAGCTGTGGCTACACCTTC. Protein: CASSPLFTGGSCGYTF.

This rearrangement joins TRBV20-1 to TRBJ2-2, with 10 bases identical to TRBD2. The V segment lost 3 bases and the J segment 7 bases; nucleotides outside the gene matches: 8. Germline lookup yields CDR1 DFQATT and CDR2 SNEGSKA (reference sequence). This CDR3 spans 15 amino acids. CDR3 bases: TGCAGTGCTAGGACCGTAGCGGGGGGCGTCGGGGAGCTGTTTTTT. This codes for CSARTVAGGVGELFF.

This clonotype has ten or more counts. The chain is built from TRBV25-1 and TRBJ1-5; maybe TRBD1 (5 bases). The V end lost 8 bases, the J end lost 6 bases, and 17 bases lay between the germline ends. The germline CDR1 and CDR2 sequences are MGHDK and SYGVNS. CDR3 length: 14 amino acids. CDR3 nucleotides: TGTGCCAGCTCCCGCGGGGGGGGGTTTCAGCCCCAGCATTTT. Its protein product is CASSRGGGFQPQHF. Drawing the rest from reference TRBV25-1 and TRBJ1-5, the complete variable domain is EADIYQTPRYLVIGTGKKITLECSQTMGHDKMYWYQQDPGMELHLIHYSYGVNSTEKGDLSSESTVSRIRTEHFPLTLESARPSHTSQYLCASSRGGGFQPQHFGDGTRLSIL.

The V call is TRBV11-2, the J call TRBJ1-3, with 7 bases aligning to TRBD1. Germline lookup yields CDR1 SGHAT and CDR2 FQNNGV. The CDR3 runs to 15 residues. V was pared by 4 bases and J by 1 base, with 4 bases of the junction left unmatched. The CDR3 reads CASSSLTGSGNTIYF. The CDR3 DNA is TGTGCCAGCAGCTCCCTGACAGGGTCTGGAAACACCATATATTTT.

This clonotype was seen a few times. Written as DNA, the CDR3 is TGTGCCAGCACTACGGGGACTAGAAGAGATACGCAGTATTTT. Translation: CASTTGTRRDTQYF. The chain joins TRBV28 to TRBJ2-3; 8 bases align to TRBD2. From germline, CDR1 is MDHEN and CDR2 SYDVKM. CDR3 size: 14 residues. J was trimmed by 5 bases and V by 7 bases; bases with no gene match: 8. Full variable domain (outside the CDR3, taken from reference TRBV28 and TRBJ2-3): DVKVTQSSRYLVKRTGEKVFLECVQDMDHENMFWYRQDPGLGLRLIYFSYDVKMKEKGDIPEGYSVSREKKERFSLILESASTNQTSMYLCASTTGTRRDTQYFGPGTRLTVL.

V usage is TRBV7-9 and J usage is TRBJ1-2; D gene uncertain. The CDR3 contains 13 residues. Germline CDR1 reads SEHNR; CDR2 reads FQNEAQ (reference sequence). V lost 2 bases and J 9 bases, leaving 13 bases between the germline ends. The CDR3 spells CASSLIPGYSYTF. The CDR3 DNA sequence: TGTGCCAGCAGCTTAATCCCGGGGTATAGCTACACCTTC. Full variable domain (outside the CDR3, taken from reference TRBV7-9 and TRBJ1-2): DTGVSQNPRHKITKRGQNVTFRCDPISEHNRLYWYRQTLGQGPEFLTYFQNEAQLEKSRLLSDRFSAERPKGSFSTLEIQRTEQGDSAMYLCASSLIPGYSYTFGSGTRLTVV.

The chain carries TRBV5-1 and TRBJ2-3, with D perhaps assigned TRBD1 or TRBD2 (5 bases each). V lost 2 bases to trimming and J lost 8 bases, with 18 bases between them. There are 15 residues in the CDR3. Germline-derived CDR1 and CDR2 are SGHRS and YFSETQ. The CDR3 DNA is TGCGCCAGCAGCTTTAGAGGGTCCTGGGACGTTACGCAGTATTTT. Translation: CASSFRGSWDVTQYF. The full variable domain, rest sourced from reference TRBV5-1 and TRBJ2-3, is KAGVTQTPRYLIKTRGQQVTLSCSPISGHRSVSWYQQTPGQGLQFLFEYFSETQRNKGNFPGRFSGRQFSNSRSEMNVSTLELGDSALYLCASSFRGSWDVTQYFGPGTRLTVL.

There are many counts of this clonotype. The genes are TRBV28 and TRBJ1-5, with TRBD1 identical over 11 bases. The CDR3 consists of 15 residues. Trimming at V came to 7 bases and at J to 8 bases, leaving 10 bases not matched to a gene. The germline V gene encodes CDR1 MDHEN and CDR2 SYDVKM. CDR3 region: CASNSAGTGGEPQHF. For the CDR3, the DNA is TGTGCCAGCAACTCAGCCGGGACAGGGGGTGAGCCCCAGCATTTT.

Many counts were recorded for this clonotype. V usage is TRBV4-1 and J usage is TRBJ2-1; weak D call: TRBD2 (5 bases). The CDR3 totals 14 residues. The ends were cut back, 1 base at V and 7 bases at J, with 11 bases in the middle. The germline V gene encodes CDR1 MGHRA and CDR2 YSYEKL. The CDR3, as DNA: TGCGCCAGCAGCCAAGTTGGCCCGGGGAATGAGCAGTTCTTC. It yields the protein CASSQVGPGNEQFF.

This clonotype was counted only a few times. V usage is TRBV11-2 and J usage is TRBJ1-2; 7 bases are shared with TRBD1. Germline loops: CDR1 SGHAT, CDR2 FQNNGV. V lost 4 bases and J lost 13; bases outside the gene matches: 9. The CDR3 runs 12 residues. CDR3 region: CASSSSGQAFTF. In DNA form, the CDR3 reads TGTGCCAGCAGCTCCAGCGGACAGGCTTTCACCTTC.

As to this clonotype: A much larger clone is a single base away; this may be a read error. The J gene is TRBJ2-1, the V gene TRBV3-1, with no clear D. Matching the DNA end better, TRBJ2-7 makes the J call doubtful. This CDR3 comprises 14 residues. Germline lookup yields CDR1 LGHDT and CDR2 YNNKEL (reference sequence). CDR3: CASSQKGLYNEQYF. The CDR3 region has the DNA TGTGCCAGCAGCCAAAAGGGCCTCTACAATGAGCAGTACTTC.

This clonotype showed up just a few times. The chain is built from TRBV29-1 and TRBJ1-2; D unresolved. CDR3 length: 12 residues. The germline V gene has CDR1 SQVTM and CDR2 ANQGSEA. Trimming pared 3 bases from V and 3 bases from J, leaving 8 bases between. CDR3 in amino acids: CSVDRSHYGYTF. CDR3 DNA: TGCAGCGTTGACCGGAGCCACTATGGCTACACCTTC.

About this clonotype: Given a much more abundant clone one base away, this may be a read error. The rearrangement joins TRBV12-3 or TRBV12-4 to TRBJ1-5; a weak D match, TRBD1 (5 bases). This CDR3 is built from 14 residues. CDR3 nucleotides: TGTGCCAACAGTCCTGGCGGGGGAGGTCAGCCCCAGCATTTT. Translated, it gives CANSPGGGGQPQHF.

At least ten counts were recorded for this clonotype. The chain joins TRBV12-3 or TRBV12-4 to TRBJ2-7, with D tentatively TRBD1 (5 bases). This CDR3 contains 12 residues. V was pared by 6 bases and J by 3 bases, with 9 bases between. The CDR3 loop reads CASSGQNYEQYF. Written as DNA, the CDR3 is TGTGCCAGCAGCGGACAAAACTACGAGCAGTACTTC.